A single sample is the source of the 3 T cell receptor beta chains below, sequenced in a study of blood T cells in healthy people across ages. A second roughly 6 to 11 cycle PCR used barcoded and J-beta primers. A single record per CDR3 protein comes from TCRdb applying MiXCR to the 5' RACE reads. The sample includes 1.5 million to 2 million distinct CDR3 sequences, about 50% of them seen just once. The sample consisted of blood. These TCRs come from a woman aged 40 to 50 in good health.

This clonotype was detected a few times. The gene calls are TRBV4-3 and TRBJ1-6, with D maybe TRBD1 (5 bases). Germline-derived CDR1 and CDR2 are LGHNA and YSLEER. The CDR3 consists of 15 residues. The V gene lost 0 bases and the J gene lost 8 bases, with 11 bases spanning the gap. The CDR3 DNA is TGCGCCAGCAGCCAAGATTTCAGGGTGGATTCACCCCTCCACTTT. Its translation: CASSQDFRVDSPLHF.

This clonotype is a singleton in its sample. This chain connects TRBV29-1 to TRBJ1-2; D is ambiguous. With 4 bases removed from V and 0 bases from J, the gap between germline ends came to 9 bases. Germline values: CDR1 SQVTM, CDR2 ANQGSEA. CDR3 length: 13 residues. CDR3 amino acids: CSVAPGPNYGYTF. For the CDR3, the DNA is TGCAGCGTTGCACCTGGTCCTAACTATGGCTACACCTTC.

This rearrangement joins TRBV7-9 to TRBJ1-2; TRBD1 is a possible D gene (6 bases). Deletions cut 2 bases from V and 2 bases from J, with 12 bases between. Per the germline V gene, CDR1 is SEHNR and CDR2 is FQNEAQ (reference sequence). The CDR3 covers 15 residues. The CDR3 protein is CASSLYGTRNYGYTF. In nucleotides, the CDR3 is TGTGCCAGCAGCTTATACGGGACACGAAACTATGGCTACACCTTC.